One sample yielded the 26 T cell receptor beta chains listed below, sequenced in a study of blood T cell repertoires in COVID-19. The repertoire was sequenced with immunoSEQ multiplex PCR; TCRdb's copy has only in-frame clones and lacks some. Of more than 300,000 clones listed, around 83% were seen once; the top ten hold over 4.5%. Sequenced sample: PBMCs or T cells enriched from blood (not recorded which). The receptors here all came from a woman aged 45 to 65 who had recovered from COVID-19.

The chain is built from TRBV4-1 and TRBJ2-1; 7 bases fit TRBD2. The CDR3 has 15 residues. The junction had 5 bases not matched to a gene; V was cut back by 4 bases and J by 2 bases. Looked up from germline, CDR1 is MGHRA and CDR2 is YSYEKL. CDR3 sequence (DNA): TGCGCCAGCAGCCCCACGGGAGGACCCTACAATGAGCAGTTCTTC. Encoded protein: CASSPTGGPYNEQFF.

This chain links TRBV5-1 with TRBJ1-3; D unclear. This CDR3 has 15 residues. Between the trimmed V and J ends, which lost 0 bases and 1 base, there was a span of 8 bases. Germline assignment: CDR1 SGHRS and CDR2 YFSETQ. The CDR3 DNA reads as TGCGCCAGCAGCTTGGGGAGTGTTTCTGGAAACACCATATATTTT. Amino acids: CASSLGSVSGNTIYF.

This clone came up once. The J gene is TRBJ1-1, the V gene TRBV11-3; no clear D. CDR1 is SGHNT, CDR2 YENEEA, per germline. There are 18 residues in the CDR3. Trimming shortened V by 1 base and J by 0 bases, and 18 bases separated the two germline ends. Here the CDR3 reads CASSLVAGLDWVNTEAFF. CDR3 nucleotide sequence: TGTGCCAGCAGCTTAGTGGCGGGTCTTGATTGGGTGAACACTGAAGCTTTCTTT.

This clone showed up just once. This chain uses TRBV28 with TRBJ1-1; TRBD1 matches 12 bases. Looked up from germline, CDR1 is MDHEN and CDR2 is SYDVKM. V dropped 3 bases and J dropped 1; count of bases not matched to a gene: 3. CDR3 length: 16 amino acids. Here the CDR3 reads CASSFGTGGWNTEAFF. The CDR3 bases are TGTGCCAGCAGTTTCGGGACAGGGGGCTGGAACACTGAAGCTTTCTTT.

The chain has TRBV29-1 and TRBJ1-2, with 8 bases aligning to TRBD1. CDR1 is SQVTM, CDR2 ANQGSEA, per germline. The CDR3 is 14 residues long. V shed 3 bases and J 4 bases; nucleotides not matched to a gene: 7. In DNA, the CDR3 is TGCAGCGTTGACCCCGGGACAGGCCGCTATGGCTACACCTTC. Its protein product is CSVDPGTGRYGYTF.

A few counts support this clone. V is TRBV5-4 and J is TRBJ1-1; TRBD1 aligns across 10 bases. J lost 7 bases, V lost 4 bases, and 7 bases had no gene match. Germline-derived CDR1 and CDR2 are SGHNT and YYREEE (reference sequence). The CDR3 spans 14 residues. The CDR3 spells CASSLGQGGYEAFF. In DNA, the CDR3 is TGTGCCAGCAGCCTCGGACAGGGGGGATATGAAGCTTTCTTT.

This chain uses TRBV3-1 (or the pseudogene TRBV3-2) with TRBJ1-5; weak D call: TRBD1 (5 bases). CDR3 length: 19 residues. In germline, CDR1 is LGHDT, CDR2 YNNKEL (reference sequence). Trimming took off 2 bases at V and 6 bases at J, with 26 bases between the two ends. The CDR3 DNA reads as TGTGCCAGCAGCCAATCTCCCGTCGCGGGGCAGGGAGGGTGTCAGCCCCAGCATTTT. It is translated as CASSQSPVAGQGGCQPQHF.

This chain uses TRBV10-3 with TRBJ2-2; TRBD1 might be the D (5 bases). Deletions cut 4 bases from V and 5 bases from J, with 11 bases between. This CDR3 has 14 residues. CDR1 ENHRY and CDR2 SYGVKD come from the germline V gene. The CDR3 coding sequence is TGTGCCATCAGTGTAGGGGCGGCAACCGGGGAGCTGTTTTTT. Its protein is CAISVGAATGELFF.

J is TRBJ1-1 and V is TRBV6-5; tentatively, D is TRBD1 (5 bases). The CDR3 length is 15 residues. Trimming cost V 4 bases and J 2 bases, with 14 bases left between them. The germline CDR1 and CDR2 sequences are MNHEY and SVGAGI. The CDR3 loop reads CASSWGDSANTEAFF. As DNA, the CDR3 is TGTGCCAGCAGTTGGGGGGACTCAGCAAACACTGAAGCTTTCTTT.

This chain joins TRBV6-1 and TRBJ1-5; D remains unclear. The germline CDR1 and CDR2 sequences are MNHNS and SASEGT. This CDR3 has 12 amino acids. V shed 2 bases and J shed 7 bases, with 6 bases lying between them. The DNA for the CDR3 is TGTGCCAGCAGTGAACTTGTCCAGCCCCAGCATTTT. It codes for CASSELVQPQHF.

This clone has a single count. V is TRBV11-2 and J is TRBJ2-5, with D possibly matching TRBD2 (6 bases). The V and J ends lost 0 bases and 4 bases respectively, with 12 bases between them. Germline V gene lookup returns CDR1 SGHAT and CDR2 FQNNGV. The CDR3 is 15 residues long. For the CDR3, the DNA is TGTGCCAGCAGCTTAGATCTCGTGGGGGGAGAGACCCAGTACTTC. Residues: CASSLDLVGGETQYF.

The chain carries TRBV27 and TRBJ2-7, with D unclear. The V and J ends lost 3 bases and 5 bases respectively, with 17 bases between them. Germline values: CDR1 MNHEY, CDR2 SMNVEV (reference sequence). This CDR3 comprises 15 residues. The CDR3: CASSFRLTGSHEQYF. The CDR3 DNA reads as TGTGCCAGCAGTTTCCGACTTACGGGTAGTCACGAGCAGTACTTC.

The chain recombines TRBV4-3 with TRBJ1-4; 8 nucleotides align to TRBD1. The CDR3 extends over 16 amino acids. With V trimmed by 0 bases and J by 7 bases, 7 bases remained unmatched. From germline, CDR1 is LGHNA and CDR2 YSLEER. CDR3 sequence (DNA): TGCGCCAGCAGCCAAGAATATGGACAGGGAGGTGAAAAACTGTTTTTT. This encodes CASSQEYGQGGEKLFF.

This clone was observed once. The CDR3 protein is CASSNPQGSTGELFF. In DNA, the CDR3 is TGCGCCAGCAGCAATCCACAGGGGTCGACCGGGGAGCTGTTTTTT. The chain is built from TRBV5-1 and TRBJ2-2, with 7 bases lining up with TRBD1. J gave up 5 bases and V 4 bases, and 8 bases lay outside the gene matches. The V gene's germline CDR1 is SGHRS and CDR2 YFSETQ. CDR3 length equals 15 residues.

This clone appeared a single time. The genes are TRBV6-2 or TRBV6-3 and TRBJ1-1; TRBD1 agrees at 8 bases. There are 14 residues in the CDR3. The V and J ends lost 5 bases and 5 bases, in that order; junction bases with no gene match: 7. Germline values: CDR1 MNHEY, CDR2 SVGEGT. CDR3 in amino acids: CASSHQGARTEAFF. CDR3 coding DNA: TGTGCCAGCAGTCATCAGGGGGCCAGGACTGAAGCTTTCTTT.

This chain connects TRBV3-1 (or the pseudogene TRBV3-2) to TRBJ2-3, with TRBD2 matching 7 bases. The germline CDR1 and CDR2 sequences are LGHDT and YNNKEL (reference sequence). Trimming at V came to 4 bases and at J to 4 bases, leaving 5 bases not matched to a gene. The CDR3 totals 14 residues. As DNA, the CDR3 is TGTGCCAGCAGCCGAGAAGGACTAGCAGATACGCAGTATTTT. Translation gives CASSREGLADTQYF.

The chain couples TRBV19 to TRBJ1-5, with D unresolved. Germline V CDR1 and CDR2: LNHDA, SQIVND (reference sequence). V lost 2 bases to trimming and J lost 7 bases, with 15 bases between them. This CDR3 is 15 amino acids long. For the CDR3, the DNA is TGTGCCAGTAGTATAAGCGGGCATCAATACCAGCCCCAGCATTTT. Translating it yields CASSISGHQYQPQHF.

The rearrangement uses TRBV19 and TRBJ1-2; TRBD1 matches 7 bases. This CDR3 spans 13 amino acids. J gave up 8 bases and V 3 bases, and 6 bases lay outside the gene matches. Germline V CDR1 and CDR2: LNHDA, SQIVND (reference sequence). The DNA of the CDR3 is TGTGCCAGTAGTATCACAGGGGCGCGAGGCTACACCTTC. Residues: CASSITGARGYTF.

V is TRBV3-1 (or the pseudogene TRBV3-2) and J is TRBJ1-1, with 7 bases fitting TRBD1. From germline, CDR1 is LGHDT and CDR2 YNNKEL (reference sequence). After removal of 1 base from V and 1 base from J, the junction contained 3 bases not matched to a gene. The CDR3 runs 15 residues. CDR3 bases: TGTGCCAGCAGCCAAGTGAGGGGGCGGAACACTGAAGCTTTCTTT. This encodes CASSQVRGRNTEAFF.

The chain employs TRBV19 and TRBJ1-1; D not certain. The V gene lost 5 bases and the J gene lost 4 bases, with 14 bases spanning the gap. This CDR3 contains 14 residues. CDR1 is LNHDA, CDR2 SQIVND, per germline (reference sequence). CDR3 sequence (DNA): TGTGCCAGTAGTCTTTCCGGGGATTCCACTGAAGCTTTCTTT. Residues: CASSLSGDSTEAFF.

CDR3 sequence reads: CASETGTDFSYEQYF. CDR3 DNA: TGCGCCAGCGAAACCGGGACAGACTTTTCCTACGAGCAGTACTTC. The chain joins TRBV5-1 to TRBJ2-7, with TRBD1 matching 7 bases. From germline, CDR1 is SGHRS and CDR2 YFSETQ. Unmatched junction bases numbered 11, after V lost 7 bases and J lost 1 base. CDR3 length: 15 residues.

The chain carries TRBV6-6 and TRBJ1-6; maybe TRBD1 (5 bases). The CDR3 contains 12 residues. V lost 0 bases and J lost 14, with 8 bases in between. CDR1 and CDR2 from the germline V gene are MNHNY and SVGAGI (reference sequence). In nucleotides, the CDR3 is TGTGCCAGCAGTTACTCGGGGGGGACCCTCCACTTT. Its protein is CASSYSGGTLHF.

In its sample, this clone was seen a few times. The chain employs TRBV19 and TRBJ1-1; D gene ambiguous. V was clipped by 1 base and J by 6 bases, with 12 bases between them. There are 14 residues in the CDR3. Germline V gene sequence: CDR1 LNHDA, CDR2 SQIVND (reference sequence). CDR3 sequence (DNA): TGTGCCAGTAGTATAGGGGGAGTAACGTCTGAAGCTTTCTTT. It translates to CASSIGGVTSEAFF.

The chain couples TRBV7-9 to TRBJ1-1; maybe TRBD1 (6 bases). The V end lost 5 bases, the J end lost 8 bases, and 15 bases lay between the germline ends. The CDR3 length is 13 residues. Germline V gene lookup returns CDR1 SEHNR and CDR2 FQNEAQ (reference sequence). This CDR3 reads CASSHGQPTEAFF. The CDR3 DNA reads TGTGCCAGCAGCCACGGACAGCCGACAGAAGCTTTCTTT.

The chain employs TRBV9 and TRBJ1-6, with D maybe TRBD1 (5 bases). Germline V gene sequence: CDR1 SGDLS, CDR2 YYNGEE. The CDR3 runs 16 residues. Trimming removed 4 bases at V and 7 bases at J, with 18 bases between. CDR3 bases: TGTGCCAGCAGCTCGAAACTGGGGGGTCAAAATTCACCCCTCCACTTT. Its protein product is CASSSKLGGQNSPLHF. The whole variable domain, remainder taken from reference TRBV9 and TRBJ1-6, is DSGVTQTPKHLITATGQRVTLRCSPRSGDLSVYWYQQSLDQGLQFLIQYYNGEERAKGNILERFSAQQFPDLHSELNLSSLELGDSALYFCASSSKLGGQNSPLHFGNGTRLTVT.

This chain links TRBV30 with TRBJ2-7, with TRBD2 identical over 10 bases. The CDR3 runs 14 residues. The trim removed 3 bases at V and 3 bases at J, leaving 5 bases unmatched. CDR1 GTSNPN and CDR2 SVGIG come from the germline V gene (reference sequence). The chain's CDR3 is CAWRRTSGDYEQYF. The CDR3 DNA follows: TGTGCCTGGAGACGGACTAGCGGAGACTACGAGCAGTACTTC.